The rows below give T cell receptor beta chains drawn from one sample of a study of blood T cell repertoires in COVID-19. The table came from immunoSEQ multiplex PCR; TCRdb's copy has only in-frame clones and leaves some out. Of about 390,000 clones listed, 80% to 90% are singletons. Material for sequencing was PBMCs or T cells enriched from blood (not recorded which). Source of these receptors: a woman in her forties or fifties who had recovered from COVID-19. The CDR3 runs from the conserved cysteine through the conserved F or W. A D gene is named only where the DNA matches it firmly. Only some rows state a clone size, as once, few, many or a class for expanded clones.

CDR3 length | J gene | V gene | D gene | clone size | CDR3 DNA | CDR3 protein
14 | TRBJ1-5 | TRBV2 | TRBD1 | . | TGTGCCAGCAGCGACAGGGTCAGCAATCAGCCCCAGCATTTT | CASSDRVSNQPQHF
19 | TRBJ1-1 | TRBV19 | TRBD1 | . | TGTGCCACTAGAAGGTCGGGGACAGGGGGCTTTGGGTCAGGCACTGAAGCTTTCTTT | CATRRSGTGGFGSGTEAFF
13 | TRBJ2-7 | TRBV27 | . | . | TGTGCCAGCAGTTTAAGGGGATTCTACGAGCAGTACTTC | CASSLRGFYEQYF
15 | TRBJ1-5 | TRBV19 | TRBD1 | . | TGTGCCAGTACCTACGGGACAGGGATGAATCAGCCCCAGCATTTT | CASTYGTGMNQPQHF
15 | TRBJ1-5 | TRBV10-2 | . | . | TGCGCCAGCAGTGAAGACAGTAACTACAATCAGCCCCAGCATTTT | CASSEDSNYNQPQHF
12 | TRBJ2-3 | TRBV5-1 | . | . | TGCGCCAGCAGCCCGGGGGTAGATACGCAGTATTTT | CASSPGVDTQYF
16 | TRBJ2-2 | TRBV7-9 | TRBD2 | . | TGTGCCAGCAGCTTAGAGGCTAGCGGGGCTGGTGGGGAGCTGTTTTTT | CASSLEASGAGGELFF
15 | TRBJ1-3 | TRBV5-6 | . | . | TGTGCCAGCAGCGGCGGGTGGTCCTCTGGAAACACCATATATTTT | CASSGGWSSGNTIYF
15 | TRBJ1-3 | TRBV15 | . | . | TGTGCCACCAGCAGAGGAGGGGGATTTGGAAACACCATATATTTT | CATSRGGGFGNTIYF
16 | TRBJ2-7 | TRBV5-1 | . | . | TGCGCCAGCGGGGCCTCACCGGGACAAATTACCTACGAGCAGTACTTC | CASGASPGQITYEQYF
11 | TRBJ2-7 | TRBV10-1 | . | . | TGCGCCAGCAGATACTGTTACGAGCAGTACTTC | CASRYCYEQYF
13 | TRBJ1-2 | TRBV27 | . | . | TGTGCCAGCGGCGCACAGGGAAACTATGGCTACACCTTC | CASGAQGNYGYTF
16 | TRBJ2-1 | TRBV15 | . | . | TGTGCCACCAGCAGAACCACAGGGAGCTCCTACAATGAGCAGTTCTTC | CATSRTTGSSYNEQFF
15 | TRBJ2-3 | TRBV3-1/TRBV3-2 | TRBD2 | . | TGTGCCAGCAGCGCCGGGACTAGCGACGCAGATACGCAGTATTTT | CASSAGTSDADTQYF
14 | TRBJ2-7 | TRBV25-1 | . | . | TGTGCCAGCAGTGAATATAACCGAGGCTACGAGCAGTACTTC | CASSEYNRGYEQYF
15 | TRBJ2-2 | TRBV11-3 | . | . | TGTGCCAGCAGCTCATGGACAGAGAACACCGGGGAGCTGTTTTTT | CASSSWTENTGELFF
13 | TRBJ1-4 | TRBV2 | TRBD1 | . | TGTGCCAGCAGGGGGACAGGGTTTGAAAAACTGTTTTTT | CASRGTGFEKLFF
13 | TRBJ2-5 | TRBV7-2 | . | . | TGTGCCAGCAGCATCCAACCGGAGGGGACCCAGTACTTC | CASSIQPEGTQYF
14 | TRBJ1-1 | TRBV4-1 | . | few | TGCGCCAGCAGCAGGGGGTCCAGGGACACTGAAGCTTTCTTT | CASSRGSRDTEAFF
14 | TRBJ2-1 | TRBV24-1 | TRBD2 | . | TGTGCCACCAGTGAGGCGGGGGGTTACAATGAGCAGTTCTTC | CATSEAGGYNEQFF
16 | TRBJ1-4 | TRBV5-1 | TRBD1 | . | TGCGCCAGCAGCTTGGGGACAGGGCACCTCAATGAAAAACTGTTTTTT | CASSLGTGHLNEKLFF
13 | TRBJ2-5 | TRBV6-5 | . | . | TGTGCCAGTGATAAGGGGCCAGGAGAGACCCAGTACTTC | CASDKGPGETQYF
13 | TRBJ2-1 | TRBV9 | . | once | TGTGCCAGCAGCGTGGGCGGGGAGGTTGAGCAGTTCTTC | CASSVGGEVEQFF
13 | TRBJ2-1 | TRBV19 | . | once | TGTGCCAGTAGTCATCGGGGGTACAATGAGCAGTTCTTC | CASSHRGYNEQFF
11 | TRBJ1-2 | TRBV29-1 | TRBD1 | . | TGCAGCGCAATACAGGGGTATGGCTACACCTTC | CSAIQGYGYTF
16 | TRBJ2-1 | TRBV9 | TRBD2 | . | TGTGCCAGCAGCCCCTCCGGGACTAGGAGCTACAATGAGCAGTTCTTC | CASSPSGTRSYNEQFF
17 | TRBJ2-1 | TRBV11-2 | TRBD1 | . | TGTGCCAGCAGCCCTGGGACAGGGTACCTTACGGGCAATGAGCAGTTCTTC | CASSPGTGYLTGNEQFF
15 | TRBJ2-3 | TRBV9 | . | . | TGTGCCAGCAGCGCGGGGGGCGCGGGCACAGATACGCAGTATTTT | CASSAGGAGTDTQYF
14 | TRBJ2-1 | TRBV2 | . | . | TGTGCCAGCAGTTTATCTAGCGCCAACAATGAGCAGTTCTTC | CASSLSSANNEQFF
15 | TRBJ2-2 | TRBV24-1 | . | . | TGTGCCACCAGTGATTCCTACAGAGCCCCCGGGGAGCTGTTTTTT | CATSDSYRAPGELFF
15 | TRBJ1-5 | TRBV7-9 | . | . | TGTGCCAGCAGCTCGTTCGTAGAAGCCAATCAGCCCCAGCATTTT | CASSSFVEANQPQHF
13 | TRBJ1-1 | TRBV2 | . | . | TGTGCCAGCAGTGGACGGAGGAACACTGAAGCTTTCTTT | CASSGRRNTEAFF
13 | TRBJ1-2 | TRBV7-9 | . | . | TGTGCCAGCAGCCCCCAGGGGTTGATGGGCTACACCTTC | CASSPQGLMGYTF
13 | TRBJ2-7 | TRBV15 | . | once | TGTGCCACCAGCAAGAGGGTTGACTACGAGCAGTACTTC | CATSKRVDYEQYF
14 | TRBJ2-1 | TRBV3-1/TRBV3-2 | . | . | TGTGCCAGCAGCCTAGCACTAGATTACAATGAGCAGTTCTTC | CASSLALDYNEQFF
14 | TRBJ1-4 | TRBV5-1 | TRBD1 | . | TGCGCCAGCACTCTAGGGACAGGGGATGAAAAACTGTTTTTT | CASTLGTGDEKLFF
15 | TRBJ1-2 | TRBV6-2/TRBV6-3 | TRBD1 | . | TGTGCCAGCAGTTACTCCCGGGACAGCCTCTATGGCTACACCTTC | CASSYSRDSLYGYTF
13 | TRBJ1-1 | TRBV10-1 | TRBD1 | . | TGCGCCAGTACAGGGGGGATGAACACTGAAGCTTTCTTT | CASTGGMNTEAFF
13 | TRBJ1-1 | TRBV7-9 | . | . | TGTGCCAGCAGCTTAGCCCCGGGCACTGAAGCTTTCTTT | CASSLAPGTEAFF
16 | TRBJ2-3 | TRBV18 | . | . | TGTGCCAGCTCATCGGGACCTCCCTCTAGGGGGGATACGCAGTATTTT | CASSSGPPSRGDTQYF
13 | TRBJ1-2 | TRBV30 | . | . | TGTGCCTGGAGTTTGGCCGCCGTCTATGGCTACACCTTC | CAWSLAAVYGYTF
16 | TRBJ2-3 | TRBV5-1 | . | . | TGCGCCAGCAGCTTGGCCGTGACAATCGGCACAGATACGCAGTATTTT | CASSLAVTIGTDTQYF
16 | TRBJ1-2 | TRBV7-9 | TRBD1 | . | TGTGCCAGCAGCTTAGATGACAGGGGCCTTCACTATGGCTACACCTTC | CASSLDDRGLHYGYTF
13 | TRBJ1-1 | TRBV2 | . | . | TGTGCCAGCAGTGATGGAACAGGGCCCGAAGCTTTCTTT | CASSDGTGPEAFF
15 | TRBJ1-1 | TRBV3-1/TRBV3-2 | TRBD1 | . | TGTGCCAGCAGCTCGCTGGGGACAGGAAGCACTGAAGCTTTCTTT | CASSSLGTGSTEAFF
15 | TRBJ1-2 | TRBV28 | TRBD1 | . | TGTGCCAGCAGTTCCGGGACAGCCCTCTGGGATGGCTACACCTTC | CASSSGTALWDGYTF
13 | TRBJ1-1 | TRBV18 | . | . | TGTGCCAGCTCACAGACAGGGAACACTGAAGCTTTCTTT | CASSQTGNTEAFF
13 | TRBJ2-5 | TRBV7-3 | . | once | TGTGCCAGCAGCTTAAATCCTTTGGAGACCCAGTACTTC | CASSLNPLETQYF
15 | TRBJ1-1 | TRBV5-1 | TRBD1 | . | TGCGCCAGCAGCCAGGACAGGGTGGCTCTCACTGAAGCTTTCTTT | CASSQDRVALTEAFF
16 | TRBJ2-2 | TRBV7-2 | TRBD1 | few | TGTGCCAGCAGTTCTCAGGGGGACGCGAACACCGGGGAGCTGTTTTTT | CASSSQGDANTGELFF
18 | TRBJ1-5 | TRBV19 | TRBD1 | few | TGTGCCAGTAGCCCCCGGGACAGACCATTAAAGAGCAATCAGCCCCAGCATTTT | CASSPRDRPLKSNQPQHF
16 | TRBJ1-2 | TRBV25-1 | TRBD1 | . | TGTGCCAGCAGTCTGAATAGAGGGGGCTTGGGATATGGCTACACCTTC | CASSLNRGGLGYGYTF
14 | TRBJ2-7 | TRBV10-3 | TRBD1 | . | TGTGCCATCATGCGGGACAGGGACTCCTACGAGCAGTACTTC | CAIMRDRDSYEQYF